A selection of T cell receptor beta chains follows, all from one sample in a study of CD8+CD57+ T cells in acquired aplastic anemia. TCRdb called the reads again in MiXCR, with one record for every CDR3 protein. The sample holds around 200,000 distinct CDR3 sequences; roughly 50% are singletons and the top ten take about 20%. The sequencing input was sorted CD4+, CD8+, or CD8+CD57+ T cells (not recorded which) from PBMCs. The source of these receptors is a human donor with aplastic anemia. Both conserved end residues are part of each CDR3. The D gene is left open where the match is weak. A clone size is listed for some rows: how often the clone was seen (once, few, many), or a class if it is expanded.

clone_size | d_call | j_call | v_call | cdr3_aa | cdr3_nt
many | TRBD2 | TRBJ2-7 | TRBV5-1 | CASSLRTSGTYEQYF | TGCGCCAGCAGCTTGAGGACTAGCGGAACCTACGAGCAGTACTTC
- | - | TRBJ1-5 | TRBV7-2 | CASSLHREAGQPQHF | TGTGCCAGCAGCTTACACAGGGAGGCGGGTCAGCCCCAGCATTTT
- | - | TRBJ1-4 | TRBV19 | CASSTHEGGEEKLFF | TGTGCCAGTAGTACCCATGAGGGTGGTGAAGAAAAACTGTTTTTT
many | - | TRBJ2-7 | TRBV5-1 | CASSLQGPPISYEQYF | TGCGCCAGCAGCTTACAGGGCCCCCCCATCTCCTACGAGCAGTACTTC
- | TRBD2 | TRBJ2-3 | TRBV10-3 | CATSEGQERDYGDTQYF | TGTGCCACCAGTGAGGGGCAGGAAAGGGACTATGGGGATACGCAGTATTTT
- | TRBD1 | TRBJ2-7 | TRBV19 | CASSITDRGGQYF | TGTGCCAGTAGTATAACGGACAGGGGCGGGCAGTACTTC
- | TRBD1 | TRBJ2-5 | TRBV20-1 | CSATDRGHQPQYF | TGCAGTGCCACGGACAGGGGCCATCAGCCCCAGTACTTC
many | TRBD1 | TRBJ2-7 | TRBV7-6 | CASSLIGGDDEQYF | TGTGCCAGCTCACTCATAGGGGGCGACGACGAGCAGTACTTC
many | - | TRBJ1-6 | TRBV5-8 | CASSVQQGEDSPLHF | TGTGCCAGCAGCGTACAGCAGGGTGAGGATTCACCCCTCCACTTT
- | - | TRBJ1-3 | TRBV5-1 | CASSGEVGNTIYF | TGCGCCAGCAGCGGGGAGGTCGGAAACACCATATATTTT
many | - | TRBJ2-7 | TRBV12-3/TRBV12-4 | CASSLSYRTSYEQYF | TGTGCCAGCAGTTTATCGTATAGGACCTCCTACGAGCAGTACTTC
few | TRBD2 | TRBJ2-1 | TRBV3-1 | CASSRTSGDNEQFF | TGTGCCAGCAGCCGGACTAGCGGAGACAATGAGCAGTTCTTC
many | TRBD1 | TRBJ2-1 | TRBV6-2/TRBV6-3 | CASSSPTGTGASQFF | TGTGCCAGCAGTTCCCCCACCGGGACAGGGGCCTCGCAGTTCTTC
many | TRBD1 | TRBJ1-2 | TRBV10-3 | CAISQTRGQNNYGYTF | TGTGCCATCAGTCAAACGAGGGGACAGAATAACTATGGCTACACCTTC
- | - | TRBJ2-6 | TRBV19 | CASSIYGGSSGANVLTF | TGTGCCAGTAGTATATATGGAGGGTCCTCTGGGGCCAACGTCCTGACTTTC
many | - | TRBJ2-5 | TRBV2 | CASSESGAADQETQYF | TGTGCCAGCAGTGAAAGTGGGGCAGCCGACCAAGAGACCCAGTACTTC
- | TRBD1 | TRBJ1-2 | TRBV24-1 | CATKGQGYGYTF | TGTGCCACCAAGGGACAGGGCTATGGCTACACCTTC
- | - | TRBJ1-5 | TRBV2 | CAGHLGQLHNQLQHF | TGTGCCGGCCACCTGGGACAACTCCACAATCAGCTCCAGCATTTT
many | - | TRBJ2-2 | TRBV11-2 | CASSLGSAGTGELFF | TGTGCCAGCAGCTTGGGGTCAGCGGGCACCGGGGAGCTGTTTTTT
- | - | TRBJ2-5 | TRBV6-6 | CASSTPTVGETQYF | TGTGCCAGCAGCACCCCGACAGTCGGAGAGACCCAGTACTTC
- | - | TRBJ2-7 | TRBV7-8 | CASSSSAGRVDEQYF | TGTGCCAGCAGCTCCTCGGCGGGCAGGGTGGACGAGCAGTACTTC
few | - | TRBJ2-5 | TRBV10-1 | CASSESRGSGRETQYF | TGCGCCAGCAGTGAGTCCCGCGGATCGGGCAGAGAGACCCAGTACTTC
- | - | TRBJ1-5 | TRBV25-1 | CASSYGGLSQPQHF | TGTGCCAGCAGTTACGGGGGCCTTTCTCAGCCCCAGCATTTT
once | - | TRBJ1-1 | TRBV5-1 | CASSFRDKHTEAFF | TGCGCCAGCAGCTTTCGGGACAAACACACTGAAGCTTTCTTT
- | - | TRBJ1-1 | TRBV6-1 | CASSLGGENTEAFF | TGTGCCAGCTCCCTAGGGGGGGAGAACACTGAAGCTTTCTTT
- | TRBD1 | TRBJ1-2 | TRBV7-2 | CASSEGQGGDYGYTF | TGTGCCAGCAGCGAGGGACAGGGGGGCGACTATGGCTACACCTTC
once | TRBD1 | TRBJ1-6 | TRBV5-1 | CASSPATGTNSPLHF | TGCGCCAGCAGCCCGGCGACAGGGACGAATTCACCCCTCCACTTT
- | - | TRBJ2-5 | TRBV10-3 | CATTRGQSQETQYF | TGTGCCACGACCCGGGGGCAAAGCCAAGAGACCCAGTACTTC
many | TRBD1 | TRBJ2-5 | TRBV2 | CASRGQTYQETQYF | TGTGCCAGCAGGGGACAGACGTACCAAGAGACCCAGTACTTC
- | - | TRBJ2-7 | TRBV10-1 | CASSEGRLRSYNEQYF | TGCGCCAGCAGTGAGGGGCGGTTGAGAAGTTACAACGAGCAGTACTTC
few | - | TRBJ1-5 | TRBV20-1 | CSARQEGQPQHF | TGCAGTGCTAGACAGGAGGGTCAGCCCCAGCATTTT
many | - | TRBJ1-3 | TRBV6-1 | CASSGGPTRNTIYF | TGTGCCAGCAGTGGGGGACCTACTAGAAACACCATATATTTT
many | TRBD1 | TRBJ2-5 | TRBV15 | CATSSGVSGGKETQYF | TGTGCCACCAGCAGCGGGGTGTCAGGGGGTAAAGAGACCCAGTACTTC
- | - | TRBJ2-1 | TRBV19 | CASSQQGGEANEQFF | TGTGCCAGTAGTCAACAGGGGGGGGAGGCCAATGAGCAGTTCTTC